There are a few counts of the clone carrying this T cell receptor beta chain. Its target is unknown. Assay: immunoSEQ multiplex PCR; the TCRdb copy retains only in-frame clones and omits some. This sample has about 10,000 clones, with about three quarters found just once. These data originate in a study of OX40 agonist ivuxolimab in advanced cancers. As for the study in general: Six ivuxolimab dose levels, 0.01 to 10 mg/kg, were given intravenously every 2 weeks. Checkpoint inhibitors had been given previously to about 38% of patients.

General observations from the study: Mean expanded clone counts were higher in CD8+ than CD4+ T cells.

Material: CD4+ or CD8+ T cells sorted from blood, obtained in a trial of the OX40 agonist ivuxolimab. This clonotype originated in an adult with an advanced solid tumor such as melanoma, head and neck, liver or kidney cancer.

The CDR3 protein is CASSAGTGNTGELFF. As DNA, the CDR3 is TGTGCCAGCAGTGCCGGGACAGGGAACACCGGGGAGCTGTTTTTT. The V gene is TRBV6-4, the J gene TRBJ2-2; the match to TRBD1 covers 8 bases. Germline CDR1 and CDR2: MRHNA and SNTAGT. The CDR3 covers 15 residues. V was pared by 4 bases and J by 1 base, with 2 bases of the junction left unmatched.